The present T cell receptor beta chain was sequenced within a study of blood T cells in healthy people across ages. Overall study findings and caveats: Changes seen in expanded clonotypes were possibly confounded by donor CMV status left unknown. More naive CD4+ cells and higher diversity marked long-lived donors relative to aged donors.

The V gene lost 3 bases and the J gene lost 1 base, with 10 bases spanning the gap. The germline V gene has CDR1 GTSNPN and CDR2 SVGIG (reference sequence). The CDR3 totals 13 residues. A second PCR, run for about 6 to 11 cycles, used a sample-barcoded 5' primer plus a J-beta primer mix. TCRdb fed the 5' RACE reads into MiXCR, producing one record per CDR3 protein. Among more than 1.4 million distinct CDR3 sequences listed, 42% were seen once. Researchers report isolating at least 6 million PBMCs per sample. Worth noting for this clonotype: Its antigen is not identified.

The V and J genes are TRBV30 and TRBJ2-7; D gene ambiguous. This clonotype was obtained from a woman in her late teens or twenties in good health. Input material: blood. The CDR3 sequence: CAWRVGMSYEQYF. CDR3 in DNA: TGTGCCTGGAGAGTGGGTATGTCCTACGAGCAGTACTTC.